The 30 T cell receptor beta chains given below trace back to one sample, sequenced in a study of beta chain features in type 1 diabetes. The investigators reverse transcribed all of the isolated RNA, so they sequenced expressed TCRB transcripts. Data came from immunoSEQ multiplex PCR; TCRdb stores just in-frame clones and leaves some out. Of about 290,000 clones detected, approximately 8.1% appear once; the ten largest clones hold over 0.8%. The sequenced sample consisted of central memory CD4+ T cells from blood. These receptors originate from a woman under 30 in good health.

The chain uses TRBV28 and TRBJ1-2; D uncertain. The CDR3 has 14 residues. Deletions cut 5 bases from V and 4 bases from J, with 14 bases between. Per germline, CDR1 MDHEN and CDR2 SYDVKM. The CDR3 bases are TGTGCCAGCAGTCCCGGATCGGGCCTCTATGGCTACACCTTC. Protein sequence: CASSPGSGLYGYTF.

This clone was seen at least ten times. The chain recombines TRBV2 with TRBJ1-1; D is unclear. V was shortened by 4 bases and J by 5 bases, with 11 bases between the two germline ends. The germline gives CDR1 SNHLY, CDR2 FYNNEI. The CDR3 totals 13 residues. CDR3 bases: TGTGCCAGCAGTGTCGGTCCGGGAACTGAAGCTTTCTTT. It yields the protein CASSVGPGTEAFF.

This clone has at least ten counts. The identical CDR3 is also encoded by other nucleotide sequences in the sample. The V gene is TRBV28, the J gene TRBJ1-5; D unclear. Trimming stripped 6 bases from V and 4 bases from J, with 7 bases between. The CDR3 runs 12 residues. CDR1 is MDHEN, CDR2 SYDVKM, per germline. The CDR3 region has the DNA TGTGCCAGCAGCTCCAATAATCAGCCCCAGCATTTT. Translation gives CASSSNNQPQHF.

The rearrangement uses TRBV6-5 and TRBJ1-5; 9 bases fit TRBD1. The CDR3 totals 15 residues. CDR1 and CDR2 (germline): MNHEY, SVGAGI. Germline trimming cut 5 bases from V and 7 bases from J; bases unmatched to any gene: 9. The CDR3 region is CASSPIDRGEQPQHF. CDR3 bases: TGTGCCAGCAGTCCAATAGACAGGGGGGAACAGCCCCAGCATTTT.

There are a few counts of this clone. This chain links TRBV7-2 with TRBJ2-7; D remains ambiguous. Looked up from germline, CDR1 is SGHTA and CDR2 is FQGNSA. The ends were cut back, 5 bases at V and 2 bases at J, with 13 bases in the middle. The CDR3 is 14 amino acids. CDR3 coding DNA: TGTGCCAGCAGCATATCCGCAAAAGCCTACGAGCAGTACTTC. Protein: CASSISAKAYEQYF.

This clone was observed a handful of times. The V gene is TRBV5-4, the J gene TRBJ2-7; a weak D match, TRBD2 (8 bases). V lost 0 bases and J 2 bases, leaving 15 bases between the germline ends. CDR1 is SGHNT, CDR2 YYREEE, per germline (reference sequence). The CDR3 has 16 residues. The CDR3 sequence is CASSLAGTAGAYEQYF. The CDR3 coding sequence is TGTGCCAGCAGCTTGGCCGGGACAGCGGGAGCCTACGAGCAGTACTTC.

V and J are TRBV4-3 and TRBJ2-3, with 8 bases aligning to TRBD2. The germline V gene has CDR1 LGHNA and CDR2 YSLEER. CDR3 length: 14 residues. V gave up 4 bases and J gave up 2 bases; unmatched junction bases: 2. The CDR3 protein is CASSRSGNTDTQYF. CDR3 coding DNA: TGCGCCAGCAGCCGTAGCGGGAACACAGATACGCAGTATTTT.

This clone was seen a few times. The same CDR3 also results from other DNA sequences found in this sample. The rearrangement links TRBV7-9 to TRBJ2-1, with 10 nucleotides matching TRBD2. The germline V gene has CDR1 SEHNR and CDR2 FQNEAQ (reference sequence). There are 15 residues in the CDR3. The V gene end was trimmed by 3 bases and the J gene end by 4 bases; junction bases not matched to a gene: 3. CDR3 nucleotides: TGTGCCAGCAGCTTGACTAGCGGGTATTACAATGAGCAGTTCTTC. Amino acids: CASSLTSGYYNEQFF.

The chain links TRBV29-1 to TRBJ2-7; D uncertain. The germline V and J ends were trimmed by 5 bases and 3 bases, with 11 bases remaining between them. Germline V gives CDR1 SQVTM, CDR2 ANQGSEA. This CDR3 is built from 12 residues. The CDR3 is CSVLPSGYEQYF. The CDR3 nucleotides read TGCAGCGTTCTCCCAAGTGGCTACGAGCAGTACTTC.

This clone appeared a few times. This chain connects TRBV11-2 to TRBJ2-2; no clear D gene. The CDR3 totals 14 residues. The V gene's germline CDR1 is SGHAT and CDR2 FQNNGV. Trimming removed 1 base at V and 6 bases at J, with 9 bases between. CDR3 sequence (DNA): TGTGCCAGCAGCTTAGTTAGGTACGCCGGGGAGCTGTTTTTT. It translates to CASSLVRYAGELFF. Based on the CDR3 plus reference TRBV11-2 and TRBJ2-2, the full variable domain is EAGVAQSPRYKIIEKRQSVAFWCNPISGHATLYWYQQILGQGPKLLIQFQNNGVVDDSQLPKDRFSAERLKGVDSTLKIQPAKLEDSAVYLCASSLVRYAGELFFGEGSRLTVL.

J is TRBJ1-4 and V is TRBV7-2; no reliable D call. CDR1 SGHTA and CDR2 FQGNSA come from the germline V gene. There are 11 residues in the CDR3. Trimming took 5 bases from V and 4 from J, leaving 2 bases between them. CDR3 nucleotide sequence: TGTGCCAGCAGCGGTAATGAAAAACTGTTTTTT. Protein sequence: CASSGNEKLFF.

This clone has a handful of counts. V is TRBV7-9 and J is TRBJ1-5; D is undetermined. The V gene lost 5 bases and the J gene lost 6 bases, with 8 bases spanning the gap. The germline V gene has CDR1 SEHNR and CDR2 FQNEAQ (reference sequence). This CDR3 contains 12 residues. The CDR3 region is CASSLTAQPQHF. As DNA, the CDR3 is TGTGCCAGCAGCCTTACGGCTCAGCCCCAGCATTTT.

Only a few counts were recorded for this clone. The J gene is TRBJ2-1, the V gene TRBV5-1; 7 bases map to TRBD1. Per germline, CDR1 SGHRS and CDR2 YFSETQ. V shed 5 bases, J shed 10 bases, and the junction held 12 bases outside the gene matches. The CDR3 extends over 14 amino acids. CDR3 amino acids: CASRVGQSLIEQFF. The CDR3 DNA is TGCGCCAGCAGGGTGGGACAGAGTCTAATAGAGCAGTTCTTC.

Only a few counts were recorded for this clone. V gene TRBV6-6 combines with J gene TRBJ1-5, with TRBD1 matching 9 bases. CDR1 and CDR2 (germline): MNHNY, SVGAGI (reference sequence). V shed 3 bases, J shed 2 bases, and the junction held 5 bases outside the gene matches. This CDR3 is built from 16 residues. The CDR3 sequence is CASSYGTGLGNQPQHF. DNA of the CDR3: TGTGCCAGCAGTTATGGGACAGGGTTGGGCAATCAGCCCCAGCATTTT.

This clone was counted a few times. The rearrangement links TRBV7-9 to TRBJ1-3; D is perhaps TRBD1 (6 bases). V lost 2 bases to trimming and J lost 3 bases, with 11 bases between them. The CDR3 totals 15 residues. CDR1 and CDR2 (germline): SEHNR, FQNEAQ (reference sequence). CDR3 nucleotide sequence: TGTGCCAGCAGCTTATCAGGGGCGGGTGGAAACACCATATATTTT. Residues: CASSLSGAGGNTIYF.

V and J are TRBV5-4 and TRBJ2-3; D uncertain. The CDR3 has 13 amino acids. The V and J ends lost 2 bases and 1 base respectively, with 5 bases between them. Germline V gene lookup returns CDR1 SGHNT and CDR2 YYREEE (reference sequence). The chain's CDR3 is CASSFFGTDTQYF. The CDR3 DNA is TGTGCCAGCAGCTTTTTTGGCACAGATACGCAGTATTTT.

This clone was seen many times. This specimen includes other DNA sequences encoding the same CDR3. The chain employs TRBV5-4 and TRBJ1-2; D perhaps matches TRBD1 (5 bases). CDR1 is SGHNT and CDR2 is YYREEE in the germline V gene (reference sequence). The CDR3 is 15 residues long. The ends were cut back, 0 bases at V and 0 bases at J, with 9 bases in the middle. CDR3 amino acids: CASSLGGTANYGYTF. The CDR3 bases are TGTGCCAGCAGCTTGGGCGGGACGGCTAACTATGGCTACACCTTC.

The chain carries TRBV5-1 and TRBJ2-5; D remains unclear. From germline, CDR1 is SGHRS and CDR2 YFSETQ. The V gene lost 2 bases and the J gene lost 2 bases, with 10 bases spanning the gap. This CDR3 has 14 amino acids. CDR3 DNA sequence: TGCGCCAGCAGCTTCGGTGCGTCGCAAGAGACCCAGTACTTC. Protein product: CASSFGASQETQYF.

The chain recombines TRBV13 with TRBJ2-1; 9 nucleotides align to TRBD2. The CDR3 has 20 amino acids. Germline loops: CDR1 PRHDT, CDR2 FYEKMQ (reference sequence). V dropped 5 bases and J dropped 7; count of bases not matched to a gene: 24. The CDR3 here is CASSKEVWREGQDWNNEQFF. The CDR3 coding sequence is TGTGCCAGCAGCAAAGAGGTCTGGCGGGAGGGCCAAGACTGGAATAATGAGCAGTTCTTC.

This chain joins TRBV29-1 and TRBJ2-5; TRBD2 is a possible D gene (6 bases). This CDR3 is 12 amino acids long. Germline V gene sequence: CDR1 SQVTM, CDR2 ANQGSEA. With 6 bases removed from V and 5 bases from J, the gap between germline ends came to 13 bases. Written as DNA, the CDR3 is TGCAGCGTCGGGAGCGCCCAGGAGACCCAGTACTTC. This gives the protein CSVGSAQETQYF.

The chain employs TRBV4-1 and TRBJ1-4, with 9 nucleotides matching TRBD1. Germline values: CDR1 MGHRA, CDR2 YSYEKL. The CDR3 totals 16 residues. V lost 6 bases, J lost 3 bases, and 8 bases stayed unmatched. This CDR3 is CASRRAGTGPNEKLFF. DNA for the CDR3: TGCGCCAGCAGGCGAGCCGGGACAGGGCCTAATGAAAAACTGTTTTTT.

This clone was observed a handful of times. The chain joins TRBV5-6 to TRBJ2-5; a weak D match, TRBD2 (6 bases). The CDR3 covers 15 residues. V shed 0 bases and J shed 5 bases, with 14 bases lying between them. CDR1 is SGHDT and CDR2 is YYEEEE in the germline V gene. The CDR3 DNA is TGTGCCAGCAGCTTGGCGTTTGGGGGGAGGGAGACCCAGTACTTC. Its translation: CASSLAFGGRETQYF.

This clone was seen only a few times. This specimen includes other DNA sequences encoding the same CDR3. The J gene is TRBJ2-3, the V gene TRBV6-5, with 8 nucleotides matching TRBD1. V trimming: 5 bases; J trimming: 3 bases; junction bases outside the gene matches: 4. Germline values: CDR1 MNHEY, CDR2 SVGAGI. The CDR3 has 14 residues. The CDR3 is CASSPGQGTDTQYF. The CDR3 DNA reads as TGTGCCAGCAGTCCCGGACAGGGAACAGATACGCAGTATTTT.

This clone appeared a few times. The chain has TRBV7-9 and TRBJ2-3, with 8 positions matching TRBD1. Trimming cost V 5 bases and J 2 bases; bases outside gene matches: 9. This CDR3 has 16 residues. CDR1 is SEHNR, CDR2 FQNEAQ, per germline (reference sequence). The CDR3 DNA sequence: TGTGCCAGCAGCGCCGGGACAGGCCTGATCACAGATACGCAGTATTTT. This gives the protein CASSAGTGLITDTQYF.

This sequence joins TRBV7-2 and TRBJ2-1, with 8 bases fitting TRBD2. J was trimmed by 6 bases and V by 2 bases; bases with no gene match: 6. Germline CDR1 reads SGHTA; CDR2 reads FQGNSA. The CDR3 covers 15 residues. Here the CDR3 reads CASSLMGLDVNEQFF. CDR3 bases: TGTGCCAGCAGCTTAATGGGACTAGATGTCAATGAGCAGTTCTTC.

The V and J genes are TRBV19 and TRBJ1-2, with 9 bases that match TRBD1. CDR1 and CDR2 (germline): LNHDA, SQIVND (reference sequence). This CDR3 region has 13 residues. V shed 8 bases and J 3 bases; nucleotides not matched to a gene: 4. This CDR3 is CASSGQGHYGYTF. CDR3 nucleotide sequence: TGTGCCAGTTCGGGACAGGGACACTATGGCTACACCTTC.

The chain couples TRBV6-6 to TRBJ2-1; D tentatively reads TRBD1 or TRBD2 (5 bases each). CDR1 and CDR2 from the germline V gene are MNHNY and SVGAGI (reference sequence). CDR3 length equals 15 residues. The V end was cut by 1 base, the J end by 6 bases, with 13 bases between. The CDR3 loop is CASSYYGGSSNEQFF. The CDR3 bases are TGTGCCAGCAGTTACTATGGGGGATCTTCCAATGAGCAGTTCTTC.

The sample holds many counts of this clone. The chain combines TRBV6-6 with TRBJ1-5; D call uncertain. CDR1 is MNHNY and CDR2 is SVGAGI in the germline V gene (reference sequence). Trimming shortened V by 8 bases and J by 1 base, and 12 bases separated the two germline ends. The CDR3 consists of 14 residues. The CDR3, as DNA: TGTGCCAGCCAGGACTGGATAAGCAATCAGCCCCAGCATTTT. Its translation: CASQDWISNQPQHF.

The chain couples TRBV5-4 to TRBJ2-3; D is unresolved. CDR1 and CDR2 from the germline V gene are SGHNT and YYREEE (reference sequence). The CDR3 spans 14 residues. With 3 bases removed from V and 0 bases from J, the gap between germline ends came to 8 bases. The CDR3 coding sequence is TGTGCCAGCAGCTACAGAGAAAGCACAGATACGCAGTATTTT. It codes for CASSYRESTDTQYF. The variable domain in full, with the rest retrieved from reference TRBV5-4 and TRBJ2-3, is ETGVTQSPTHLIKTRGQQVTLRCSSQSGHNTVSWYQQALGQGPQFIFQYYREEENGRGNFPPRFSGLQFPNYSSELNVNALELDDSALYLCASSYRESTDTQYFGPGTRLTVL.

This clone was recorded at least ten times. V usage is TRBV4-3 and J usage is TRBJ2-1; D not resolved. Germline CDR1 is LGHNA and CDR2 is YSLEER. The CDR3 runs 15 residues. Between the trimmed V and J ends, which lost 1 base and 5 bases, there was a span of 12 bases. CDR3 region: CASSQVAKRNNEQFF. The CDR3 DNA reads as TGCGCCAGCAGCCAAGTCGCCAAACGGAACAATGAGCAGTTCTTC.